This T cell receptor (beta chain) was sequenced for a study of T-cell reconstitution after alpha-beta-depleted transplantation in children. V lost 5 bases and J 4 bases, leaving 11 bases between the germline ends. Germline V CDR1 and CDR2: SGHVS, FQNEAQ. The CDR3 is 13 amino acids. TCRbeta library construction was performed incorporating unique molecular identifiers. TCRdb re-called the PCR reads through MiXCR, storing one row per CDR3 protein. This sample yields roughly 500,000 distinct CDR3 sequences, of which approximately 20% are seen a single time; roughly 3.3% belongs to the top ten. The chain combines TRBV7-8 with TRBJ1-1; D not resolved. The sequence was obtained from a human donor who donated a stem cell graft to a child with acute lymphoblastic leukemia. The input for sequencing was PBMCs from the stem cell graft donor, taken from the stem cell graft. CDR3 in amino acids: CASSARNRTEAFF. CDR3 DNA: TGTGCCAGCAGCGCCCGAAATCGCACTGAAGCTTTCTTT.